This T cell receptor beta chain was sequenced in a study of cytomegalovirus exposure and HLA in healthy donors. The germline V gene encodes CDR1 SGHTA and CDR2 FQGNSA. V lost 1 base and J lost 0, with 10 bases in between. The CDR3 covers 16 residues. PCR was performed using 60 Vbeta and 13 Jbeta primers. The assay was immunoSEQ multiplex PCR, and TCRdb's table has in-frame clones only and misses some. The sample carries 130,000 or so clones, roughly 83% recorded once. Material for sequencing was PBMCs. The sequence was obtained from a man aged 35 to 55 in good health and CMV-seronegative. This chain connects TRBV7-2 to TRBJ2-1, with a weak D call TRBD2 (5 bases). For the CDR3, the DNA is TGTGCCAGCAGCTTAGGGACTTTTAGCTCCTACAATGAGCAGTTCTTC. Protein product: CASSLGTFSSYNEQFF.